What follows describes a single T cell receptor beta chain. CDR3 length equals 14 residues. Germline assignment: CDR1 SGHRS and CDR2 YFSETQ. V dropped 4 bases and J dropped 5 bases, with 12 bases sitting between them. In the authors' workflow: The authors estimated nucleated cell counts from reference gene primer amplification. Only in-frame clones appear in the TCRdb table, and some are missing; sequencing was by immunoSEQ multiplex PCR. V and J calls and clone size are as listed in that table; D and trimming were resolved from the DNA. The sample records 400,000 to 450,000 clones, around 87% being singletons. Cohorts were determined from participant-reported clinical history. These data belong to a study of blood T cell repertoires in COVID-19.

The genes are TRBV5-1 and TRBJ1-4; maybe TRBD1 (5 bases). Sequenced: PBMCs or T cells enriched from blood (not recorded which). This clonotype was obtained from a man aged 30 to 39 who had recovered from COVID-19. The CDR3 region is CASSAEQANEKLFF. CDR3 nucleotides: TGCGCCAGCAGCGCAGAACAGGCAAATGAAAAACTGTTTTTT.